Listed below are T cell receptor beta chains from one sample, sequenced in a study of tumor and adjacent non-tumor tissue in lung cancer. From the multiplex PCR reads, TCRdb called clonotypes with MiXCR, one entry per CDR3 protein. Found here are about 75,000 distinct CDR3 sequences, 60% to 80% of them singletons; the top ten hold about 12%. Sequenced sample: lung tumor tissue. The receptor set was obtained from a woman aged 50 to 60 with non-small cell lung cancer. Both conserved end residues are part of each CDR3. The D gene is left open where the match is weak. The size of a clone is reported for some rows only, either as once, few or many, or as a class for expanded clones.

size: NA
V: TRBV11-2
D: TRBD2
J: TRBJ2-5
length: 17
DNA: TGTGCCAGCAGCTTAGGCGGGCCTGGTAGGGAGGGTGGGACCCAGTACTTC
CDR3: CASSLGGPGREGGTQYF

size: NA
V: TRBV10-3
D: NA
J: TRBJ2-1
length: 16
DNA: TGTGCCATGAGTGAGTCAGGGACTGGCGTGCTGAATGAGCAGTTCTTC
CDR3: CAMSESGTGVLNEQFF

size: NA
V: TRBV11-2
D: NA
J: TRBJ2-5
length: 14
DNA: TGTGCCAGCAACTTAAACGGAATTGAAGAGACCCAGTACTTC
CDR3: CASNLNGIEETQYF

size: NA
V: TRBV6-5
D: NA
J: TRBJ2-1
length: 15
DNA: TGTGCCAGCAGTTACGACAGGACAGTCCACAATGAGCAGTTCTTC
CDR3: CASSYDRTVHNEQFF

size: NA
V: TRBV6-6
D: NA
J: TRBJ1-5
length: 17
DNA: TGTGTCAGCAGTTACTCGCTGAGGGGTGGAAAGGGTTTGACCGAGCATTTT
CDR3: CVSSYSLRGGKGLTEHF

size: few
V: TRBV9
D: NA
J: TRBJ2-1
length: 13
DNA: TGTGCCAGCAGCGGGAGGACACACAATGGGCAGTTCTTC
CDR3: CASSGRTHNGQFF

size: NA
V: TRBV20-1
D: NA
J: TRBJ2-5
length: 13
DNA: TGCAGTACCCCTCCCGGGAAGCAAGAGACCCAGTACTTC
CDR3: CSTPPGKQETQYF

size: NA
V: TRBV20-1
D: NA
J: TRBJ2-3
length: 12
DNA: TGCAGTACTAGAGAAGGCACAGATACGCAGTATTTT
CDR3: CSTREGTDTQYF

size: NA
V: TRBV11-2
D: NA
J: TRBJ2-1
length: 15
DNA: TGTGCCAGCAGCCTCCGGGACGGAACAAAGAATGAGCAGTTATTC
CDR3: CASSLRDGTKNEQLF

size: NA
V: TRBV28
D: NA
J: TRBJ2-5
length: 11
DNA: TGTGCCAACAGTGCCTCAAAGATCCAGTACTTC
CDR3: CANSASKIQYF

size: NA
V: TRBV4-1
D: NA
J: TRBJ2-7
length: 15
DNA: TGCGCCAGCAGCCAAGATGTGGGCGGGACCTGGGAGCAGTACTTC
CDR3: CASSQDVGGTWEQYF

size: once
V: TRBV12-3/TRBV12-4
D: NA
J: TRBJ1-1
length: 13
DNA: TGTGTCAGTAGTTCCCGAATGAACACTGAAGCTTTCTTT
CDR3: CVSSSRMNTEAFF

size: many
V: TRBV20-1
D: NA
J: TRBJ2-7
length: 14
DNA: TGCAGTGTCGGTGACTTTACAAACTCCTACGAGCAGTACTTC
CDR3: CSVGDFTNSYEQYF

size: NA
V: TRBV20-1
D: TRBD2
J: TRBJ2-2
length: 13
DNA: TGCAGTGCTAGTGCGACTAGCAACGGGGAGCTGTTTTTT
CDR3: CSASATSNGELFF

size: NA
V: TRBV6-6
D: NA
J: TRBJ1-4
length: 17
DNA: TGTGCCACCAGTTACCCTGACCCACCGGAAGCTAATGAAAATCTGTTTTTT
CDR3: CATSYPDPPEANENLFF

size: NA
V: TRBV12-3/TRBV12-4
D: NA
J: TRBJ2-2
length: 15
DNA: TGTGCCAGCAGTCCCGGGACTGGTGGCGGCGGGGAACTGTTTTTT
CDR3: CASSPGTGGGGELFF

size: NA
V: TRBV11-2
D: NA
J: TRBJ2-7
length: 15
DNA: TGTGTCAGCAGCTTAACGTGGGGGAGCTCCTACGTGCACTACTTC
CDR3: CVSSLTWGSSYVHYF

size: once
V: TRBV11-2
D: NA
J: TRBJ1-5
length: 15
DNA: TGTGCCAGTAGCTTGGAGGGCCTTGACAAACAGCCCCAGCATTTT
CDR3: CASSLEGLDKQPQHF